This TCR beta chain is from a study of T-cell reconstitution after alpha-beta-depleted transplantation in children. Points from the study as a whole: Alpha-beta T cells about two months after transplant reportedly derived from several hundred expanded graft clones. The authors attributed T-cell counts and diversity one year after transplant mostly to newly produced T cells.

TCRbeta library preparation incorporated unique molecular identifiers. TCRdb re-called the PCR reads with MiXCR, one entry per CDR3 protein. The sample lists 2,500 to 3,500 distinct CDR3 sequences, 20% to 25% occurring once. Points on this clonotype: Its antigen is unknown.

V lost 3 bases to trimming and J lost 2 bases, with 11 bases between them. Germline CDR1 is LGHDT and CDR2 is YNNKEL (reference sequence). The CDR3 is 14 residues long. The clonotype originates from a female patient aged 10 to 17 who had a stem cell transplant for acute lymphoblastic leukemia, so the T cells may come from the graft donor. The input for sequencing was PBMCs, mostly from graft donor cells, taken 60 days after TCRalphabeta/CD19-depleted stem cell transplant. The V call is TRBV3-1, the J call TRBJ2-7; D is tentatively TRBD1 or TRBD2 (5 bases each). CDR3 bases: TGTGCCAGCAGCCATGTAAGGGGAGCCTACGAGCAGTACTTC. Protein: CASSHVRGAYEQYF.